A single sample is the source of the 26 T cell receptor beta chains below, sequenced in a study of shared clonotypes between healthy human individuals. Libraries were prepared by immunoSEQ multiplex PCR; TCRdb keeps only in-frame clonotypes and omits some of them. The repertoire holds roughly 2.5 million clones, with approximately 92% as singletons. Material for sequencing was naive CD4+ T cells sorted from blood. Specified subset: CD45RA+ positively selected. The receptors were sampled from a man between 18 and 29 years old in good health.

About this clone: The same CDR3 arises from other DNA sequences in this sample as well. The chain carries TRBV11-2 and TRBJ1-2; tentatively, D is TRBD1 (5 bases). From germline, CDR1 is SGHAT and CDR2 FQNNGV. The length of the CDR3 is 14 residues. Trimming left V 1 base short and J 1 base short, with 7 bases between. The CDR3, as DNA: TGTGCCAGCAGCTTAGGGCAGGGTAACTATGGCTACACCTTC. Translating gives CASSLGQGNYGYTF.

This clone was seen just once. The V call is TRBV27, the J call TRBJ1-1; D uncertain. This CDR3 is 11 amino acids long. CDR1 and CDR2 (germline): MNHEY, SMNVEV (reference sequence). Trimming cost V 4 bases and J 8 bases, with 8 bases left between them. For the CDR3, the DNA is TGTGCCAGCAGTTACCGCGGGGAAGCTTTCTTT. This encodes CASSYRGEAFF.

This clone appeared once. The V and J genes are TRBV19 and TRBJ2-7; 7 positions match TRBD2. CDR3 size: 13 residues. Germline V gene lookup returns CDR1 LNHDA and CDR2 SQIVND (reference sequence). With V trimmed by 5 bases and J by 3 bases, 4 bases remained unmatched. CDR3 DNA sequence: TGTGCCAGTAGTGTATCTAGCGGCTACGAGCAGTACTTC. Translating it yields CASSVSSGYEQYF.

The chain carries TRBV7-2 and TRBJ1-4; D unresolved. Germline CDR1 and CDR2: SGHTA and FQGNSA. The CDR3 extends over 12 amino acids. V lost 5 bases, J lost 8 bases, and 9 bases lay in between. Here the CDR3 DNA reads TGTGCCAGCAGCGCAGTCGGGGAAAAACTGTTTTTT. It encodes CASSAVGEKLFF.

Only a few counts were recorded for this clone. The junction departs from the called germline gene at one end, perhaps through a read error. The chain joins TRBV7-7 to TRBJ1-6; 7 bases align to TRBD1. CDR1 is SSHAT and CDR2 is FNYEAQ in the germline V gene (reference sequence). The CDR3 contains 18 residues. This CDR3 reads CASSLRDRAEEVASPLHF. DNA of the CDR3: TGTGCTAGCAGCTTACGCGACAGGGCAGAGGAGGTCGCGTCTCCCCTCCACTTT.

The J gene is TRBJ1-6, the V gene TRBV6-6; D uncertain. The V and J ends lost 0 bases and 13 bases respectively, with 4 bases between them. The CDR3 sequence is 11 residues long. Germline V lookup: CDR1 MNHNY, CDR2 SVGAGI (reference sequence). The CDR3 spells CASSYSFPLHF. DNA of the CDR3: TGTGCCAGCAGTTACTCTTTCCCCCTCCACTTT.

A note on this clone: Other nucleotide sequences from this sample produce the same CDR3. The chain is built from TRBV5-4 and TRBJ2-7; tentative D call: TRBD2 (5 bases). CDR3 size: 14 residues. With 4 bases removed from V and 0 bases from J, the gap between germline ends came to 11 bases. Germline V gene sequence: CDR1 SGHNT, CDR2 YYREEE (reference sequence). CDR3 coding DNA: TGTGCCAGCAGCCTGGCCGGAGGCTCCTACGAGCAGTACTTC. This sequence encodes CASSLAGGSYEQYF.

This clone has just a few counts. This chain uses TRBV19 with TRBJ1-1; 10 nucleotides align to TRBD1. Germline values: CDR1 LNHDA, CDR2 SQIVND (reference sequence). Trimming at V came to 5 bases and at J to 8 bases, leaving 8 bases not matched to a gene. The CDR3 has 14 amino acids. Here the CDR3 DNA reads TGTGCCAGTAGTCCGGACAGGGGGGAGCGGGAAGCTTTCTTT. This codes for CASSPDRGEREAFF.

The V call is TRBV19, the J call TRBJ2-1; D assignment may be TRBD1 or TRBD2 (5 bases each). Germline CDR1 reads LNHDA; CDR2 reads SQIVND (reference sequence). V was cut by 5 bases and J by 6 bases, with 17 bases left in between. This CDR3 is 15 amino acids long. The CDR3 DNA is TGTGCCAGTAGTCCCGGGGCTAGTGGGGGCAATGAGCAGTTCTTC. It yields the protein CASSPGASGGNEQFF.

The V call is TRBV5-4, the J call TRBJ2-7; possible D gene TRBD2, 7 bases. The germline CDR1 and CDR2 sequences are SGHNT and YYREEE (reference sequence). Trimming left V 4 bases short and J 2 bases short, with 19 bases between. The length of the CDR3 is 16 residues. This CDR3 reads CASSPIVGGGAYEQYF. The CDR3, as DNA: TGTGCCAGCAGCCCGATAGTAGGGGGGGGTGCCTACGAGCAGTACTTC.

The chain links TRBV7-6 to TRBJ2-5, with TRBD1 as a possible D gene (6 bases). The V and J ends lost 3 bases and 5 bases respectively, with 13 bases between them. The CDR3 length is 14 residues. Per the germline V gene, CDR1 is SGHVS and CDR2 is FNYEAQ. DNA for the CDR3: TGTGCCAGCAGCTTCACGGACAGCGCCGAGACCCAGTACTTC. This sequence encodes CASSFTDSAETQYF.

Here the CDR3 reads CASGLNPRRVCYIQYF. CDR3 nucleotides: TGTGCTAGTGGTTTAAACCCACGAAGGGTCTGTTACATTCAGTACTTC. V gene TRBV12-5 combines with J gene TRBJ2-4, with unresolved D. The CDR3 totals 16 residues. Germline V gene data show CDR1 as LGHNT and CDR2 as FRNRAP. V was pared by 3 bases and J by 8 bases, with 20 bases between.

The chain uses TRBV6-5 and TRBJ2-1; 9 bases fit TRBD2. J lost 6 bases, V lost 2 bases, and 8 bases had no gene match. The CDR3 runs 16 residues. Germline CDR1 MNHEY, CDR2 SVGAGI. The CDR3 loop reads CASSYTFSGSGNEQFF. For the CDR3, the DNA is TGTGCCAGCAGTTACACCTTTAGCGGGAGCGGCAATGAGCAGTTCTTC.

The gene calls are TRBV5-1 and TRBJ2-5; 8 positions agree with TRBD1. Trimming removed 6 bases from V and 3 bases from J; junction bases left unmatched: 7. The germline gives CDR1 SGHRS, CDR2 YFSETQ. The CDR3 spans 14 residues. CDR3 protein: CASTSGTGKETQYF. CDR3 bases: TGCGCCAGCACCTCCGGGACAGGAAAAGAGACCCAGTACTTC.

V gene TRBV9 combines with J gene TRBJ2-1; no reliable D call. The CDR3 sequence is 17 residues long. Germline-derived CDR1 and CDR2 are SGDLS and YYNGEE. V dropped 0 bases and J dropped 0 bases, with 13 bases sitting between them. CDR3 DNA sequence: TGTGCCAGCAGCGTAGCACCGGGCACTGACTCCTACAATGAGCAGTTCTTC. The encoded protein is CASSVAPGTDSYNEQFF.

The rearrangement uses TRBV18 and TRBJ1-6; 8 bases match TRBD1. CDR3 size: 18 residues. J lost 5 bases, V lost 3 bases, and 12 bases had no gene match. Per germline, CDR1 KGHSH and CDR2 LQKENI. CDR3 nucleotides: TGTGCCAGCTCACCTACCATGACAGGGGCGAACAATAATTCACCCCTCCACTTT. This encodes CASSPTMTGANNNSPLHF.

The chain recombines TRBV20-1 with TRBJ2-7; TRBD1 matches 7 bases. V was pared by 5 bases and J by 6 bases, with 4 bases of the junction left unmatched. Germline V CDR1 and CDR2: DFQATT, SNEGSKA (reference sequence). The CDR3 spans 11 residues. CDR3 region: CSAGDSSEQYF. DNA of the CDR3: TGCAGTGCTGGGGACAGTTCCGAGCAGTACTTC.

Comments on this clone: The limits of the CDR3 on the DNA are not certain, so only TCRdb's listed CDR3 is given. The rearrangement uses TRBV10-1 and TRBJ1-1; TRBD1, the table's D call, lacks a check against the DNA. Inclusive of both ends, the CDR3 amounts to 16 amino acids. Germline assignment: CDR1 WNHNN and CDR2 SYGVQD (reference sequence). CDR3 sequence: CASSSSGQGPNTEAFF.

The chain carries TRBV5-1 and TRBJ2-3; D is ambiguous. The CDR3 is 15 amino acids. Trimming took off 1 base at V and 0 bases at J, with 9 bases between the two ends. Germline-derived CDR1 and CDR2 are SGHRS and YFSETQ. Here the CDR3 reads CASSLPDPSTDTQYF. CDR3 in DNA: TGCGCCAGCAGCTTGCCAGATCCGAGCACAGATACGCAGTATTTT.

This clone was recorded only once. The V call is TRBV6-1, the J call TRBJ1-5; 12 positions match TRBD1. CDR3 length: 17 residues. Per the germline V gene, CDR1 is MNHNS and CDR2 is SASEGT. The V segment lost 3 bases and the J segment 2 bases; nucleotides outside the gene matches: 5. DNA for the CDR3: TGTGCCAGCAGTGAGGGGACAGGGGGCGGCGGCAATCAGCCCCAGCATTTT. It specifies CASSEGTGGGGNQPQHF.

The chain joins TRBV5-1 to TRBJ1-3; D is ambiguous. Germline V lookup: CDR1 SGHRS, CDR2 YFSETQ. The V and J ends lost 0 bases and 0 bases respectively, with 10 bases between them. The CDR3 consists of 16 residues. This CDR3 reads CASSLEFGFSGNTIYF. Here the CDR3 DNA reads TGCGCCAGCAGCTTGGAGTTCGGGTTCTCTGGAAACACCATATATTTT. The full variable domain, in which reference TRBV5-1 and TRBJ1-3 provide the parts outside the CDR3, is KAGVTQTPRYLIKTRGQQVTLSCSPISGHRSVSWYQQTPGQGLQFLFEYFSETQRNKGNFPGRFSGRQFSNSRSEMNVSTLELGDSALYLCASSLEFGFSGNTIYFGEGSWLTVV.

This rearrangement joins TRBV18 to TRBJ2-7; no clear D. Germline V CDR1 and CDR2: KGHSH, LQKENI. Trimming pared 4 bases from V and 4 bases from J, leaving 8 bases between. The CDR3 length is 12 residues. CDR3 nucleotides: TGTGCCAGCTCACTGACGGAATACGAGCAGTACTTC. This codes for CASSLTEYEQYF.

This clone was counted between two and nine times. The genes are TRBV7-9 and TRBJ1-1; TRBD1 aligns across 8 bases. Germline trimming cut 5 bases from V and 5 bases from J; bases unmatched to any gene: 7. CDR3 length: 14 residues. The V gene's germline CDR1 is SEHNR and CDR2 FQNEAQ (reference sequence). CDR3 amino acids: CASSPDREETEAFF. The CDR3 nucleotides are TGTGCCAGCAGCCCGGACAGGGAAGAGACTGAAGCTTTCTTT.

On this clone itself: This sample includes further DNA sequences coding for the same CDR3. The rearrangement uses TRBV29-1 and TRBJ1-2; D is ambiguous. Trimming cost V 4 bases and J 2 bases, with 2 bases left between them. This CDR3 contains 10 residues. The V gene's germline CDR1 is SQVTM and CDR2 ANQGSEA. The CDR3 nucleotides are TGCAGCGTTGGGAACTATGGCTACACCTTC. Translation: CSVGNYGYTF.

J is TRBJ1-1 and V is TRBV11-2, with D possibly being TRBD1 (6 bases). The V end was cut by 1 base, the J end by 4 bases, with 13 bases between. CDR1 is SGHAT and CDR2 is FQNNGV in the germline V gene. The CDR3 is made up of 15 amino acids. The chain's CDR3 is CASSLVAGVGTEAFF. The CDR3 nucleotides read TGTGCCAGCAGCTTAGTAGCAGGGGTCGGCACTGAAGCTTTCTTT. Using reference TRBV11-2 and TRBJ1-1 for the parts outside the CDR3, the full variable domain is EAGVAQSPRYKIIEKRQSVAFWCNPISGHATLYWYQQILGQGPKLLIQFQNNGVVDDSQLPKDRFSAERLKGVDSTLKIQPAKLEDSAVYLCASSLVAGVGTEAFFGQGTRLTVV.

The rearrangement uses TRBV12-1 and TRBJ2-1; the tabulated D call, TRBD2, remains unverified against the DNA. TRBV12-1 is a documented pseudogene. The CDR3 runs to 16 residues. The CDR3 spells CASSFHGLADYNEQFF. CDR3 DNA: TGTGCCAGCAGCTTTCATGGACTAGCGGATTACAATGAGCAGTTCTTC.